This TCR beta chain came from a study of human T cells and chemical hapten exposure (dated by TCRdb to the early 2020s). Regarding the complete study: Libraries were pooled for sequencing, and per-sample TCR yields varied mainly because of small differences in library volumes within the pool. From each blood RNA sample, both TCR alpha and TCR beta chains were sequenced. Peripheral blood TCR repertoire changes were tracked in vivo in alopecia patients during primary and secondary sensitization to the hapten diphenylcyclopropenone (DPC).

Deletion took 7 bases off V and 8 bases off J, with a span of 17 bases between the germline ends. Based on the germline V gene, the CDR1 and CDR2 sequences are SQVTM and ANQGSEA. Counted from cysteine to phenylalanine, this CDR3 has 12 amino acids. Just CDR3 DNA is preserved here, 36 bases in frame from base 1. Total RNA was isolated from unfractionated whole blood collected in Tempus Blood RNA tubes. Roughly five healthy volunteers acted as controls for TCR sequencing and had blood drawn at day 0, 2 weeks and 6 weeks. This clonotype has at least ten counts. Its antigen target is currently unknown. No quality values exist for individual bases; no much larger clone is one base distant. The paper's findings and limits, for the study overall: After repeated subsampling, changes were observed in the strength of the expansion versus patch-test correlation and in the threshold at which the correlation became significant. DPC sensitization did not change the number of TCRs with a frequency above 1 in 1000, and there was no evidence of changes in global repertoire structure.

To prepare the library, 5' RACE was applied. Sequencing was performed on an Illumina MiSeq. During library preparation, unique molecular identifiers were attached to individual cDNA molecules so that TCRs could be counted quantitatively and reproducibly. Regarding the original processing steps: The median number of TCRs per sample was around 100,000, ranging from about 20,000 to 750,000. The Decombinator software suite was used to annotate the V, J and CDR3 of the TCR reads. For the PS versus PT1 abundance plots, all samples were subsampled to the same number of TCRs (28,000). Expanded TCRs were defined as absent before sensitization and observed at least eight times at the 2-week time point. TCRdb applied fastp at Q25 and MiXCR to the public reads, then kept only in-frame beta chains. For every CDR3 protein sequence, its rows merge into one entry that carries the most common genes and DNA. The V and J calls come from TCRdb's annotation, not from the publication. A total of around 140,000 distinct CDR3 sequences appear in this sample, about 4% of them only once. 1.3% to 1.5% of the sample belongs to the ten largest clones.

The source of this sequence is a female donor in good health. The sequence links TRBV29-1 to TRBJ1-2; TRBD1 could be the D gene, as 6 bases match. The base sequence is TGCAGCGCTTTTACAGGGATAGTAGGCTACACCTTC. The resulting protein is CSAFTGIVGYTF.